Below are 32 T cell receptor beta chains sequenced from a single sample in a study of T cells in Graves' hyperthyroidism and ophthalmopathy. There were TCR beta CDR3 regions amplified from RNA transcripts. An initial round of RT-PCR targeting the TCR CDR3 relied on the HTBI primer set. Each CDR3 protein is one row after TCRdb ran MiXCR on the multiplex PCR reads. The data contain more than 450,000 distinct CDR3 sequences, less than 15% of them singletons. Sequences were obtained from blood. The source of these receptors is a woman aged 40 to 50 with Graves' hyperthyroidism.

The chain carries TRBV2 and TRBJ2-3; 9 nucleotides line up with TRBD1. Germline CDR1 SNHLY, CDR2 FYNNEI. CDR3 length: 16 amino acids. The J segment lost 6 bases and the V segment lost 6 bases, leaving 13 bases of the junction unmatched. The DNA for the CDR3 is TGTGCCAGCAGGTTTACCCGAGACAGGGGGTCGGATACGCAGTATTTT. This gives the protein CASRFTRDRGSDTQYF.

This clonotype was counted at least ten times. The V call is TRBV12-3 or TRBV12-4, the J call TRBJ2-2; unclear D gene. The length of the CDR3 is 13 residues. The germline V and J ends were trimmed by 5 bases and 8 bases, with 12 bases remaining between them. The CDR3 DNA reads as TGTGCCAGCAGTCCCATAGGAAAGGGGGAGCTGTTTTTT. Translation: CASSPIGKGELFF.

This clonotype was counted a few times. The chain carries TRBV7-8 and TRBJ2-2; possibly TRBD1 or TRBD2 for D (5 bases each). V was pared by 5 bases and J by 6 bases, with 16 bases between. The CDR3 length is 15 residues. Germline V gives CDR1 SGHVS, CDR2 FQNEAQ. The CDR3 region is CASSDRGLGAGELFF. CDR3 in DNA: TGTGCCAGCAGCGATAGGGGTTTGGGGGCCGGGGAGCTGTTTTTT.

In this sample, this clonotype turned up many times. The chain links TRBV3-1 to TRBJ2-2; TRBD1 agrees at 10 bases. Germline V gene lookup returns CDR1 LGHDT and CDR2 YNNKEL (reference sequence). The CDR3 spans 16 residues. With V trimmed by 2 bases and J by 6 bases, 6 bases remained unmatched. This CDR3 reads CASSQTGTGAAGELFF. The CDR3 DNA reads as TGTGCCAGCAGCCAAACCGGGACAGGGGCAGCCGGGGAGCTGTTTTTT.

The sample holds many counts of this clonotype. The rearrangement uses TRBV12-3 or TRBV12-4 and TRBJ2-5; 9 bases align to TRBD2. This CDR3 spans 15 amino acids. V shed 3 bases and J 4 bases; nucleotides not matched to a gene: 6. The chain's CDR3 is CASSFSGSRRETQYF. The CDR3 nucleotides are TGTGCCAGCAGTTTTAGCGGGAGCAGGAGAGAGACCCAGTACTTC.

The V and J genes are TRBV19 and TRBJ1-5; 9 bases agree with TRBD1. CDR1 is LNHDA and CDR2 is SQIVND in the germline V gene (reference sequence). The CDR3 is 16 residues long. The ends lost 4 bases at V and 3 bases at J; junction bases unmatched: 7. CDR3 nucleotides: TGTGCCAGTAGTACCTACAGGGGGCGACTCAATCAGCCCCAGCATTTT. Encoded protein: CASSTYRGRLNQPQHF.

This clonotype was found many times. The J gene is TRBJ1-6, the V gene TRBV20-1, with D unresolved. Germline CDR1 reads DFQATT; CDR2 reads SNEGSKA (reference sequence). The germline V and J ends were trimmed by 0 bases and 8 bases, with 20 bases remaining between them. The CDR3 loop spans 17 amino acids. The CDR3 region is CSARDVQTPTWDSPLHF. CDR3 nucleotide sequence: TGCAGTGCTAGAGATGTGCAAACACCCACCTGGGATTCACCCCTCCACTTT.

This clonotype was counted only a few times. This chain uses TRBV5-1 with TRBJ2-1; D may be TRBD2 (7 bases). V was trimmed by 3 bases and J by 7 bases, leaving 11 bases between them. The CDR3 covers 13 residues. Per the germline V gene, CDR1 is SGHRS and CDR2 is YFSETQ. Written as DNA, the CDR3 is TGCGCCAGCAGCTGGGGGGGGCGGAATGAGCAGTTCTTC. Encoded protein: CASSWGGRNEQFF.

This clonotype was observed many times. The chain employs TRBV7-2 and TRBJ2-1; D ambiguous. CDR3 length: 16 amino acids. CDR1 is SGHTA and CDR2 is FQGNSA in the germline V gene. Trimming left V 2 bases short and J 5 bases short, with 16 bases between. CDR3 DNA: TGTGCCAGCAGCTTACTCGCGCAGCAGTTTAACAATGAGCAGTTCTTC. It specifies CASSLLAQQFNNEQFF.

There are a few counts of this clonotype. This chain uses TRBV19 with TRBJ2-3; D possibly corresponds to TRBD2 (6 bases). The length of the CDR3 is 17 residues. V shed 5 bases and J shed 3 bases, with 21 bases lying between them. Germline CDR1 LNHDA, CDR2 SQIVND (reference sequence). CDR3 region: CASSPYTPEGGTDTQYF. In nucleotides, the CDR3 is TGTGCCAGTAGTCCCTATACCCCGGAGGGAGGAACAGATACGCAGTATTTT.

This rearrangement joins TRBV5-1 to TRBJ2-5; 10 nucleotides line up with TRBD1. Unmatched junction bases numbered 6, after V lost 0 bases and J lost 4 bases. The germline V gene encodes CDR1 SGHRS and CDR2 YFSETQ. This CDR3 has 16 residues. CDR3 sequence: CASSLARGQGRETQYF. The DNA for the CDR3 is TGCGCCAGCAGCTTGGCCAGGGGACAGGGGAGAGAGACCCAGTACTTC.

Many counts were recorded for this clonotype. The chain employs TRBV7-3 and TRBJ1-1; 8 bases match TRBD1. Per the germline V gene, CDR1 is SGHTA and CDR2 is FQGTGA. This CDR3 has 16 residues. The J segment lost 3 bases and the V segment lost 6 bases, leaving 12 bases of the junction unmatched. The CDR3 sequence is CASRLQSGQGDTEAFF. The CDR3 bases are TGTGCCAGCAGACTACAATCAGGACAGGGAGACACTGAAGCTTTCTTT.

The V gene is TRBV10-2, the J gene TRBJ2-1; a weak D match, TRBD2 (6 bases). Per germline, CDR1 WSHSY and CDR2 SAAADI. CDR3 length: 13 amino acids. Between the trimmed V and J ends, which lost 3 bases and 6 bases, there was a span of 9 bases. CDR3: CASSEQAGNEQFF. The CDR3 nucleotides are TGCGCCAGCAGTGAACAAGCGGGCAATGAGCAGTTCTTC.

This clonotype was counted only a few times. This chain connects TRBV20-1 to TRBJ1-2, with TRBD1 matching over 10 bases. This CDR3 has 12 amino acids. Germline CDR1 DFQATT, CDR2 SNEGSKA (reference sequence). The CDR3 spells CSDYGTGAGYTF. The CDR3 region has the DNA TGCAGCGACTATGGGACAGGGGCTGGCTACACCTTC.

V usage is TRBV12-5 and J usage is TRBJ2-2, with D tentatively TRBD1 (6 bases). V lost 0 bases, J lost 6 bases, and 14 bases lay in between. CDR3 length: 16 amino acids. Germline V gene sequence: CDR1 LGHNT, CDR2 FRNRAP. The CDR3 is CASGLVPLWGPGELFF. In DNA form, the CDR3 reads TGTGCTAGTGGTTTGGTACCCCTTTGGGGGCCCGGGGAGCTGTTTTTT.

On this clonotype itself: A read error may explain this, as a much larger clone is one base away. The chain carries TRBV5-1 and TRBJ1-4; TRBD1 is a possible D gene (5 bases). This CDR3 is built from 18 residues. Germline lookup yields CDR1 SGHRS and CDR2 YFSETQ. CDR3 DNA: TGCGCCAGCAGCTTGAGATTCGACAGCGGGGCCGATAATGATAAACTGTTTTTT. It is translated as CASSLRFDSGADNDKLFF.

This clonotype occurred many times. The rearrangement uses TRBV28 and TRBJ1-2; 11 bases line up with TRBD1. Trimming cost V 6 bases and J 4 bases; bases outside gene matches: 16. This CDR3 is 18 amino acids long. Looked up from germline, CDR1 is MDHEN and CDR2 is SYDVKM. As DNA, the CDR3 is TGTGCCAGCAGCTCAAACAAGGGACAGGGGGGTTCCCCCTATGGCTACACCTTC. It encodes CASSSNKGQGGSPYGYTF.

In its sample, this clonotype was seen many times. Written as DNA, the CDR3 is TGTGCCAGCACGACAGTCTACACCGGGGAGCTGTTTTTT. Translated, it gives CASTTVYTGELFF. The chain has TRBV2 and TRBJ2-2; tentative D call: TRBD1 (5 bases). The ends were cut back, 7 bases at V and 3 bases at J, with 9 bases in the middle. The germline V gene has CDR1 SNHLY and CDR2 FYNNEI. The CDR3 runs 13 residues.

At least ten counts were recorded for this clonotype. The CDR3 reads CASSAGQPNTEAFF. CDR3 nucleotide sequence: TGTGCCAGCAGTGCGGGACAGCCGAACACTGAAGCTTTCTTT. This chain connects TRBV28 to TRBJ1-1; 7 bases fit TRBD1. V shed 5 bases and J 1 base; nucleotides not matched to a gene: 4. The CDR3 contains 14 residues. In germline, CDR1 is MDHEN, CDR2 SYDVKM. The variable domain in full, with the rest retrieved from reference TRBV28 and TRBJ1-1, is DVKVTQSSRYLVKRTGEKVFLECVQDMDHENMFWYRQDPGLGLRLIYFSYDVKMKEKGDIPEGYSVSREKKERFSLILESASTNQTSMYLCASSAGQPNTEAFFGQGTRLTVV.

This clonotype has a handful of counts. CDR3 amino acids: CSVDSDNEQFF. Written as DNA, the CDR3 is TGCAGCGTTGACTCGGACAATGAGCAGTTCTTC. The chain joins TRBV29-1 to TRBJ2-1; D remains ambiguous. Germline V gene lookup returns CDR1 SQVTM and CDR2 ANQGSEA. The length of the CDR3 is 11 residues. V gave up 3 bases and J gave up 5 bases, with 5 bases separating them.

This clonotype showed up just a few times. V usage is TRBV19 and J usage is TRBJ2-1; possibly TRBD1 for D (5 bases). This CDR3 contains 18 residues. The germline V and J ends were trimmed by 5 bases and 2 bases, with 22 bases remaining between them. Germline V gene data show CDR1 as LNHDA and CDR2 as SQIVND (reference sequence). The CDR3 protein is CASSPRRGKQKTYNEQFF. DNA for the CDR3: TGTGCCAGTAGTCCACGAAGGGGTAAGCAGAAAACCTACAATGAGCAGTTCTTC.

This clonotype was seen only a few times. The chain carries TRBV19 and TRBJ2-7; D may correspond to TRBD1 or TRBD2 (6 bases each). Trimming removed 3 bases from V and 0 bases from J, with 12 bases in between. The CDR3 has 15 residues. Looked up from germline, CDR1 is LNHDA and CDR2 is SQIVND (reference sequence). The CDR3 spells CASSIRRDISYEQYF. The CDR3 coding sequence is TGTGCCAGTAGTATCAGGAGGGACATCTCCTACGAGCAGTACTTC.

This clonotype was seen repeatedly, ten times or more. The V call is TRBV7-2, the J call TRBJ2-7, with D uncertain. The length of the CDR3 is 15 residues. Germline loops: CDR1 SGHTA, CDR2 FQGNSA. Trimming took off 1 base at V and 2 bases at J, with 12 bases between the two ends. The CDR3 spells CASSLGSSAAYEQYF. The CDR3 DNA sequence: TGTGCCAGCAGCTTAGGGAGTTCCGCCGCCTACGAGCAGTACTTC.

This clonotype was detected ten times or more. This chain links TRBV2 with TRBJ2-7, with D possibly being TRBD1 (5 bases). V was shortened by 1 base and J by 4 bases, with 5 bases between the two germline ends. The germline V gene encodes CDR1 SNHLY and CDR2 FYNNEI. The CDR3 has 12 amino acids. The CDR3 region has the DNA TGTGCCAGCAGTGAAGAGGGGTACGAGCAGTACTTC. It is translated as CASSEEGYEQYF.

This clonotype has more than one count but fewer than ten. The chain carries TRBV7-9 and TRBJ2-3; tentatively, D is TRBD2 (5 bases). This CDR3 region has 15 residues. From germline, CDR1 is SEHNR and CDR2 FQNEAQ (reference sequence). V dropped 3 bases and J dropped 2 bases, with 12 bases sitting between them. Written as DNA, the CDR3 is TGTGCCAGCAGCTTGCTAGTCGGGGACACAGATACGCAGTATTTT. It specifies CASSLLVGDTDTQYF.

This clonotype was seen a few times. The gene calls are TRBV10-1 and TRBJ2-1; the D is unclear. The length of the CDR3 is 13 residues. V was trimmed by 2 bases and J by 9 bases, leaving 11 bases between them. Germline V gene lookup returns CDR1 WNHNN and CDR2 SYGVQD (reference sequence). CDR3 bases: TGCGCCAGCAGTGAGCGCGCCGTTGGTGAGCAGTTCTTC. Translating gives CASSERAVGEQFF.

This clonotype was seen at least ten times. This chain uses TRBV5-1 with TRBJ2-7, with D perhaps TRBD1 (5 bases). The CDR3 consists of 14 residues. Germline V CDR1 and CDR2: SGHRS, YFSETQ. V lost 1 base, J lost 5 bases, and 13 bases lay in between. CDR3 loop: CASSLRGTVDEQYF. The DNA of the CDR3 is TGCGCCAGCAGCTTGAGGGGTACGGTGGACGAGCAGTACTTC.

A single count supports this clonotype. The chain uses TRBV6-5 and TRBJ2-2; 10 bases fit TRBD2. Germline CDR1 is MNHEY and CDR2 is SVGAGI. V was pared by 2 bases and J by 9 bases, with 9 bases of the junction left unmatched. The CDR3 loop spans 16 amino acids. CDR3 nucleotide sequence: TGTGCCAGCAGTTACGGGGCTAGCGGGAGTGGGAGGGAGCTGTTTTTT. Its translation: CASSYGASGSGRELFF.

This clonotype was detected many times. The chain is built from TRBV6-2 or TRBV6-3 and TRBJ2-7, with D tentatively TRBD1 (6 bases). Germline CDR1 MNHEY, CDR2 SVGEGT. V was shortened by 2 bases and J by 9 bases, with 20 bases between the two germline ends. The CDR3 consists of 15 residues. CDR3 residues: CASSYKFRQARGQYF. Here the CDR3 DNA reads TGTGCCAGCAGTTACAAGTTCCGACAGGCGAGAGGGCAGTACTTC.

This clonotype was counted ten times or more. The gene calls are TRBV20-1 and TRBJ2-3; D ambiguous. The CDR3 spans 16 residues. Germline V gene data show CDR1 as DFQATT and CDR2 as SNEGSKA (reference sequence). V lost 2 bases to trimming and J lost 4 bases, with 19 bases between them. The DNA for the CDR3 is TGCAGTGCTAGAAGCACGGGCCTCTTCACGGCAGATACGCAGTATTTT. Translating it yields CSARSTGLFTADTQYF.

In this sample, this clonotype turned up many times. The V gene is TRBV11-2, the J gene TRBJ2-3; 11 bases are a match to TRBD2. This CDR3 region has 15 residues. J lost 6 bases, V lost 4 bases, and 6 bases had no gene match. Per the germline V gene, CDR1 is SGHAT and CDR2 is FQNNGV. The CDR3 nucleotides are TGTGCCAGCAGCTACACTAGCGGGAGACCCGATACGCAGTATTTT. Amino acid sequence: CASSYTSGRPDTQYF.

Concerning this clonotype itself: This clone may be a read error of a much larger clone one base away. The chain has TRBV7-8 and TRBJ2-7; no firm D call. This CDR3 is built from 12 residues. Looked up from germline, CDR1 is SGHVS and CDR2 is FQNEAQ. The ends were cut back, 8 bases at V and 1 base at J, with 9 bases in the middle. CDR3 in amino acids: CASGSGSYEQYF. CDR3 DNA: TGTGCCAGCGGCTCCGGTTCCTACGAGCAGTACTTC.